This T cell receptor beta chain was recorded in a study of T-cell memory formation after mild COVID-19. Study-wide context: Across donors, TCR clusters were largely donor specific.

The CDR3 totals 15 residues. Germline V gene data show CDR1 as DFQATT and CDR2 as SNEGSKA (reference sequence). V was pared by 5 bases and J by 3 bases, with 10 bases of the junction left unmatched. Concerning this clonotype: Its antigen is as yet unknown.

With constant-segment primers, 5'RACE yielded cDNA libraries of TCR alpha and TCR beta that carried sample barcodes and UMIs. TCRdb reprocessed the 5' RACE reads via MiXCR and lists one record per CDR3 protein. In the table there are 200,000 to 250,000 distinct CDR3 sequences, roughly a tenth of which are singletons. Study observations and caveats: In pre-infection memory, a portion of responding clones appeared, which suggested that cross-reactive memory joined. Nothing showed for sure that second-wave clones peaking on day 37 were SARS-CoV-2 specific.

The receptor was isolated from a man aged 18 to 35 who had mild COVID-19 (a few samples of this study predate the infection). Cell type and time point are not known. The rearrangement links TRBV20-1 to TRBJ1-1; 9 bases agree with TRBD1. The sample consisted of PBMCs or a T cell subset sorted from them (not recorded which). The CDR3 loop is CSAPPGQGIDTEAFF. CDR3 DNA: TGCAGTGCTCCCCCGGGACAGGGAATAGACACTGAAGCTTTCTTT.